The 15 T cell receptor beta chains listed next were all sequenced from one sample in a study of blood T cell repertoires in COVID-19. Some clones are missing from TCRdb's copy, which holds only in-frame ones; the method was immunoSEQ multiplex PCR. The sample holds 350,000 to 400,000 clones, about 90% seen once. The sequenced sample was PBMCs or T cells enriched from blood (not recorded which). The receptor set was obtained from a woman aged 25 to 45 who had recovered from COVID-19.

For this clone: Other DNA sequences in this specimen translate into the identical CDR3. CDR3 nucleotides: TGTGCCAGCAGCCAGACAGGGGCCGGGGAGCTGTTTTTT. Amino acid sequence: CASSQTGAGELFF. V usage is TRBV6-5 and J usage is TRBJ2-2; 8 bases match TRBD1. The CDR3 sequence is 13 residues long. The junction had 3 bases not matched to a gene; V was cut back by 6 bases and J by 6 bases. CDR1 is MNHEY and CDR2 is SVGAGI in the germline V gene.

V and J are TRBV28 and TRBJ2-7, with D tentatively TRBD1 (6 bases). The germline V gene has CDR1 MDHEN and CDR2 SYDVKM. The CDR3 covers 15 residues. V lost 4 bases to trimming and J lost 3 bases, with 16 bases between them. The CDR3 nucleotides read TGTGCCAGCAGTTCCGGACAGTCAAGAGTCTACGAGCAGTACTTC. It codes for CASSSGQSRVYEQYF.

The chain couples TRBV6-5 to TRBJ1-2, with D perhaps matching TRBD1 (6 bases). Trimming stripped 7 bases from V and 6 bases from J, with 12 bases between. Germline values: CDR1 MNHEY, CDR2 SVGAGI. The CDR3 is 12 residues long. CDR3 in DNA: TGTGCCAGCATCTACCAGGGGCATGGCTACACCTTC. Residues: CASIYQGHGYTF.

The chain links TRBV6-5 to TRBJ1-5, with D possibly TRBD1 on 6 matching bases. The germline V and J ends were trimmed by 7 bases and 0 bases, with 7 bases remaining between them. The CDR3 contains 13 residues. CDR1 and CDR2 (germline): MNHEY, SVGAGI. The CDR3 DNA is TGTGCCAGCAACAGGGATAGCAATCAGCCCCAGCATTTT. Translated: CASNRDSNQPQHF.

The rearrangement links TRBV5-1 to TRBJ2-2; 10 bases fit TRBD2. Losses at the gene ends were 6 bases for V and 2 bases for J; bases not matched to a gene: 7. CDR1 SGHRS and CDR2 YFSETQ come from the germline V gene. The CDR3 totals 16 residues. CDR3 nucleotides: TGCGCCAGCAAAGCTAGCGGGGGACACAACACCGGGGAGCTGTTTTTT. It codes for CASKASGGHNTGELFF.

V gene TRBV5-4 combines with J gene TRBJ1-2, with D uncertain. V gave up 1 base and J gave up 3 bases, with 13 bases separating them. There are 15 residues in the CDR3. Germline V gene data show CDR1 as SGHNT and CDR2 as YYREEE (reference sequence). The CDR3 region is CASSLRGPPHYGYTF. CDR3 bases: TGTGCCAGCAGCTTGCGCGGGCCCCCGCACTATGGCTACACCTTC.

This sequence joins TRBV4-1 and TRBJ2-7, with 7 bases fitting TRBD2. The V and J ends lost 3 bases and 0 bases, in that order; junction bases with no gene match: 8. This CDR3 is 16 amino acids long. CDR1 is MGHRA and CDR2 is YSYEKL in the germline V gene. DNA of the CDR3: TGCGCCAGCAGCCACGGAACTAGCGCAACCTCCTACGAGCAGTACTTC. Protein sequence: CASSHGTSATSYEQYF.

The chain recombines TRBV11-1 with TRBJ1-2, with 7 bases identical to TRBD1. The CDR3 is made up of 14 amino acids. Germline assignment: CDR1 SGHAT and CDR2 FQDESV (reference sequence). Trimming removed 1 base from V and 6 bases from J; junction bases left unmatched: 5. CDR3 sequence reads: CASSLEWTGDGYTF. The CDR3 nucleotides read TGTGCCAGCAGCTTAGAGTGGACAGGTGATGGCTACACCTTC.

The rearrangement joins TRBV3-1 (or the pseudogene TRBV3-2) to TRBJ2-7, with 8 positions matching TRBD1. CDR3 size: 15 residues. The junction had 11 bases not matched to a gene; V was cut back by 4 bases and J by 6 bases. CDR1 is LGHDT, CDR2 YNNKEL, per germline (reference sequence). The CDR3 nucleotides read TGTGCCAGCAGCCTTCGGACAGGGCGTAGTGGCGAGCAGTACTTC. Encoded protein: CASSLRTGRSGEQYF.

The chain recombines TRBV5-1 with TRBJ1-2; the D is unclear. Per germline, CDR1 SGHRS and CDR2 YFSETQ. This CDR3 has 13 residues. V was trimmed by 0 bases and J by 4 bases, leaving 7 bases between them. CDR3 in amino acids: CASSLEGSYGYTF. The CDR3 coding sequence is TGCGCCAGCAGCTTGGAAGGGAGCTATGGCTACACCTTC.

The rearrangement uses TRBV2 and TRBJ2-7; D may be TRBD2 (5 bases). Germline CDR1 and CDR2: SNHLY and FYNNEI. V was cut by 5 bases and J by 7 bases, with 21 bases left in between. The CDR3 is 15 amino acids. The CDR3 is CASSLSLGLIGEQYF. The CDR3 DNA follows: TGTGCCAGCAGTCTAAGCCTTGGACTCATTGGGGAGCAGTACTTC.

This chain uses TRBV18 with TRBJ1-2; TRBD1 agrees at 7 bases. CDR1 is KGHSH, CDR2 LQKENI, per germline. The CDR3 is 13 residues long. Germline trimming cut 5 bases from V and 3 bases from J; bases unmatched to any gene: 3. In nucleotides, the CDR3 is TGTGCCAGCTCAGTTGGACAGGACTATGGCTACACCTTC. This gives the protein CASSVGQDYGYTF.

The chain recombines TRBV7-2 with TRBJ2-7; 10 bases are a match to TRBD2. The CDR3 consists of 16 residues. J was trimmed by 0 bases and V by 5 bases; bases with no gene match: 7. Germline CDR1 is SGHTA and CDR2 is FQGNSA. CDR3 sequence: CASSRDSGGSSYEQYF. The CDR3 DNA follows: TGTGCCAGCAGCAGGGATAGCGGGGGGTCCTCCTACGAGCAGTACTTC.

The V call is TRBV13, the J call TRBJ2-5; 7 bases are shared with TRBD2. The V gene end was trimmed by 3 bases and the J gene end by 3 bases; junction bases not matched to a gene: 10. Germline CDR1 PRHDT, CDR2 FYEKMQ (reference sequence). The CDR3 loop spans 16 amino acids. CDR3: CASSFEPGLRKETQYF. The CDR3, as DNA: TGTGCCAGCAGCTTCGAGCCGGGACTAAGGAAAGAGACCCAGTACTTC.

The chain links TRBV5-1 to TRBJ2-7; D is perhaps TRBD2 (6 bases). This CDR3 is built from 14 residues. Germline V gene lookup returns CDR1 SGHRS and CDR2 YFSETQ. The V gene lost 0 bases and the J gene lost 7 bases, with 14 bases spanning the gap. The CDR3 loop is CASSLVGEVGEQYF. In DNA form, the CDR3 reads TGCGCCAGCAGCTTGGTGGGGGAGGTGGGAGAGCAGTACTTC.